A selection of T cell receptor beta chains follows, all from one sample in a study of regulatory T cells in long-lasting Graves disease. TCRdb re-called the multiplex PCR reads through MiXCR, storing one row per CDR3 protein. The data hold around 450,000 distinct CDR3 sequences, with roughly 16% observed a single time. The same sample was also studied in work on T cells in Graves' hyperthyroidism and ophthalmopathy.

This specimen consisted of peripheral blood mononuclear cells (PBMCs), obtained at new diagnosis, from a patient treated with antithyroid drugs. Source of these receptors: a middle-aged man with Graves disease. Each CDR3 is given with its conserved first and last residue.

J gene	CDR3 length	V gene	CDR3 protein
TRBJ2-3	14	TRBV10-1	CASRGQGPTDTQYF
TRBJ2-7	15	TRBV19	CASSASGTASYEQYF
TRBJ2-7	11	TRBV28	CATGPFYEQYF
TRBJ1-2	14	TRBV5-5	CASSLGTEFYGYTF
TRBJ1-1	14	TRBV28	CASSEHRVGTEAFF
TRBJ1-2	14	TRBV9	CASSVGQGRYGYTF
TRBJ1-4	13	TRBV10-3	CAISESATGGLFF
TRBJ1-1	15	TRBV27	CASSYTGRSNTEAFF
TRBJ2-1	14	TRBV2	CASRGTSGDNEQFF
TRBJ2-7	13	TRBV27	CASSGLAPYEQYF
TRBJ2-5	16	TRBV12-3/TRBV12-4	CASRGQGNEEWETQYF
TRBJ2-5	13	TRBV12-5	CASGLTGGETQYF
TRBJ2-5	17	TRBV6-2/TRBV6-3	CASSYGGGGKAQETQYF
TRBJ2-4	14	TRBV12-3/TRBV12-4	CASRVGWAKNIQYF
TRBJ2-6	16	TRBV7-9	CASTDLDRTGANVLTF
TRBJ2-3	14	TRBV13	CASSLWGRTDTQYF
TRBJ2-1	16	TRBV5-4	CASSFRREASYNEQFF
TRBJ2-3	17	TRBV28	CASSPQTSGTGPDTQYF
TRBJ1-2	14	TRBV29-1	CSVDERLRVGGYTF
TRBJ2-5	13	TRBV28	CASSLDEKETQYF
TRBJ1-1	14	TRBV20-1	CSARDAERVTEAFF
TRBJ2-2	15	TRBV7-3	CASSQTSWNTGELFF
TRBJ2-7	13	TRBV20-1	CSAREGRGGEQYF
TRBJ2-1	17	TRBV7-8	CASSRRLAGQNYNEQFF
TRBJ2-3	14	TRBV20-1	CSASGQGATDTQYF
TRBJ2-7	11	TRBV28	CASGESYEQYF
TRBJ1-4	12	TRBV28	CASDRGRWKLFF
TRBJ1-1	15	TRBV12-5	CASGLVLQGGPEAFF
TRBJ1-1	13	TRBV29-1	CSVGGALNTEAFF
TRBJ1-6	13	TRBV20-1	CSAAKGAGSPLHF
TRBJ2-7	15	TRBV18	CASSPPNGRSYEQYF
TRBJ2-7	16	TRBV12-3/TRBV12-4	CASSLGPTSVKGEQYF
TRBJ2-2	15	TRBV20-1	CSASSGTGNTGELFF
TRBJ2-1	17	TRBV7-2	CASSLAKLGRRYDEQFF
TRBJ2-5	14	TRBV15	CATSGIGGLETQYF
TRBJ2-7	11	TRBV20-1	CSARDAPLQYF
TRBJ2-7	13	TRBV10-3	CAISVRGLGEQYF
TRBJ2-2	17	TRBV2	CASKEGGGLANTGELFF
TRBJ2-7	18	TRBV6-1	CASSWTSGRAKEVDEQYF
TRBJ2-1	15	TRBV2	CASSEYGSMYNEQLF
TRBJ1-1	15	TRBV5-6	CASSAAGRPNTEAFF